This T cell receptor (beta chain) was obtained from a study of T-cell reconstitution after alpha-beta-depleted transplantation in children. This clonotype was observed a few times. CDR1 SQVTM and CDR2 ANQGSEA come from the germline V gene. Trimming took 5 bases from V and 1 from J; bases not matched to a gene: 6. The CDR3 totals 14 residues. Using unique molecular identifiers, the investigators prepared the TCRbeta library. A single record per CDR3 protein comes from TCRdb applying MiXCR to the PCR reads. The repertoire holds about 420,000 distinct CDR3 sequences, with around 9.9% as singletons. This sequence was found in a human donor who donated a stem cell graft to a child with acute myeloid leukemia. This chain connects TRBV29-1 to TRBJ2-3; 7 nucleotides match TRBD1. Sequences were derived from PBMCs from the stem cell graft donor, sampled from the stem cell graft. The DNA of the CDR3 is TGCAGCGTTACAACAGGGGTCCGCACAGATACGCAGTATTTT. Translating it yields CSVTTGVRTDTQYF.